This T cell receptor beta chain was identified in a study of shared clonotypes between healthy human individuals. The assay was immunoSEQ multiplex PCR, and TCRdb's table has in-frame clones only and misses some. The sample lists fewer than 850,000 clones, about 90% occurring once. The CDR3 extends over 15 amino acids. Trimming at V came to 3 bases and at J to 2 bases, leaving 2 bases not matched to a gene. The V gene's germline CDR1 is SGHTA and CDR2 FQGNSA. Sequencing used memory CD8+ T cells from PBMCs. Noted subset: CD45RO+ cells pooled with CCR7-negative TemRA cells. This clonotype was obtained from a man aged 18 to 30 in good health. Some clones in this sample may be carry-over from other donors' samples. The chain combines TRBV7-2 with TRBJ2-2; 8 bases are a match to TRBD2. Written as DNA, the CDR3 is TGTGCCAGCAGCTTGAGCGGGAGAAACACCGGGGAGCTGTTTTTT. It is translated as CASSLSGRNTGELFF.